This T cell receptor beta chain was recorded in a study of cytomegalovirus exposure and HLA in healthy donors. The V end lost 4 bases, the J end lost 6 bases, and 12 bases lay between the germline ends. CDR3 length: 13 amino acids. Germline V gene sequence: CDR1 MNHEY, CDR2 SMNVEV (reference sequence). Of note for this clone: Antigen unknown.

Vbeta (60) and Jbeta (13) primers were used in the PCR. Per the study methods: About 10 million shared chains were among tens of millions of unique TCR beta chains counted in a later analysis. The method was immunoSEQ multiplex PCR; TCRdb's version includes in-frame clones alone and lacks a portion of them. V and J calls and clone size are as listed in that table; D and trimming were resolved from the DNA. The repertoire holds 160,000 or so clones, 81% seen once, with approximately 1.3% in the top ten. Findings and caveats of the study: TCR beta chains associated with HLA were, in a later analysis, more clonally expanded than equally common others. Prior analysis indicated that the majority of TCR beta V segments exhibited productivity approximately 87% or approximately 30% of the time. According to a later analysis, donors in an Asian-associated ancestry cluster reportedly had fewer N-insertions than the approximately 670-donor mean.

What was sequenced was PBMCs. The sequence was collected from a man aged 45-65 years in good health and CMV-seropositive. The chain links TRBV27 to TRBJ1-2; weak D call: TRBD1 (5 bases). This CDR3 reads CASSWGGSHGYTF. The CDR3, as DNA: TGTGCCAGCAGTTGGGGGGGTAGTCATGGCTACACCTTC.